This passage covers 11 T cell receptor beta chains from one sample sequenced in a study of PD-1 blockade in classical Hodgkin lymphoma. Every single patient, without exception, relapsed after autologous stem cell transplantation, and brentuximab vedotin exposure varied. Sequencing used immunoSEQ multiplex PCR; TCRdb keeps in-frame clones, though not all of them. The table lists tens of thousands of clones, around 80% of them singletons. The sequencing here drew on peripheral blood mononuclear cells (PBMCs), taken at baseline. Receptors were obtained from a human donor with classical Hodgkin lymphoma.

The chain uses TRBV27 and TRBJ2-2; tentatively, D is TRBD1 (6 bases). CDR1 and CDR2 (germline): MNHEY, SMNVEV (reference sequence). CDR3 length equals 17 residues. The V end lost 6 bases, the J end lost 0 bases, and 17 bases lay between the germline ends. The CDR3 loop is CASRLLAGTTNTGELFF. The CDR3 DNA is TGTGCCAGCAGGCTATTAGCCGGGACAACGAACACCGGGGAGCTGTTTTTT.

The gene calls are TRBV5-4 and TRBJ2-3; possible D gene TRBD2, 5 bases. Trimming took off 3 bases at V and 3 bases at J, with 17 bases between the two ends. The germline gives CDR1 SGHNT, CDR2 YYREEE (reference sequence). This CDR3 region has 16 residues. As DNA, the CDR3 is TGTGCCAGCAGCTCGAGGCGGGCGTACGGGACAGATACGCAGTATTTT. The encoded protein is CASSSRRAYGTDTQYF.

This chain uses TRBV19 with TRBJ2-3; TRBD2 aligns across 11 bases. The CDR3 consists of 18 residues. Germline V lookup: CDR1 LNHDA, CDR2 SQIVND (reference sequence). J was trimmed by 2 bases and V by 0 bases; bases with no gene match: 7. The CDR3 sequence is CASSIEPTTSGATDTQYF. CDR3 DNA sequence: TGTGCCAGTAGTATAGAACCCACGACTAGCGGGGCCACAGATACGCAGTATTTT.

The rearrangement joins TRBV18 to TRBJ2-5; D unresolved. The germline CDR1 and CDR2 sequences are KGHSH and LQKENI. Trimming took off 2 bases at V and 0 bases at J, with 10 bases between the two ends. The CDR3 loop spans 15 amino acids. The CDR3 nucleotides are TGTGCCAGCTCACCATCCAGGAACAACCAAGAGACCCAGTACTTC. Residues: CASSPSRNNQETQYF.

This clone was counted between two and nine times. This chain uses TRBV5-5 with TRBJ2-3; weak D call: TRBD1 (6 bases). V was clipped by 2 bases and J by 2 bases, with 9 bases between them. CDR1 and CDR2 (germline): SGHKS, YYEKEE (reference sequence). This CDR3 has 14 amino acids. The chain's CDR3 is CASSFQGFTDTQYF. In DNA, the CDR3 is TGTGCCAGCAGCTTCCAGGGGTTCACAGATACGCAGTATTTT. Complete variable domain (other parts from reference TRBV5-5 and TRBJ2-3): DAGVTQSPTHLIKTRGQQVTLRCSPISGHKSVSWYQQVLGQGPQFIFQYYEKEERGRGNFPDRFSARQFPNYSSELNVNALLLGDSALYLCASSFQGFTDTQYFGPGTRLTVL.

The rearrangement joins TRBV9 to TRBJ1-6, with D maybe TRBD1 (6 bases). Germline V gene lookup returns CDR1 SGDLS and CDR2 YYNGEE. This CDR3 has 15 residues. V lost 0 bases and J lost 5, with 9 bases in between. CDR3 bases: TGTGCCAGCAGCGTAGCCGCAGGGGATAATTCACCCCTCCACTTT. It codes for CASSVAAGDNSPLHF. The full variable domain, in which reference TRBV9 and TRBJ1-6 provide the parts outside the CDR3, is DSGVTQTPKHLITATGQRVTLRCSPRSGDLSVYWYQQSLDQGLQFLIQYYNGEERAKGNILERFSAQQFPDLHSELNLSSLELGDSALYFCASSVAAGDNSPLHFGNGTRLTVT.

V is TRBV19 and J is TRBJ1-1; D gene uncertain. The CDR3 extends over 13 amino acids. Germline values: CDR1 LNHDA, CDR2 SQIVND (reference sequence). V lost 3 bases and J lost 4, with 9 bases in between. In DNA, the CDR3 is TGTGCCAGTAGTATCGGCCCGGGCACTGAAGCTTTCTTT. This sequence encodes CASSIGPGTEAFF.

The J gene is TRBJ2-3, the V gene TRBV9; 9 nucleotides agree with TRBD2. Germline CDR1 and CDR2: SGDLS and YYNGEE. The CDR3 is made up of 15 amino acids. The V segment lost 0 bases and the J segment 3 bases; nucleotides outside the gene matches: 2. CDR3 nucleotide sequence: TGTGCCAGCAGCGTAGGACTAGCGGCTACAGATACGCAGTATTTT. Its protein is CASSVGLAATDTQYF.

The chain uses TRBV19 and TRBJ2-1; D tentatively reads TRBD1 or TRBD2 (5 bases each). CDR1 is LNHDA and CDR2 is SQIVND in the germline V gene (reference sequence). The CDR3 runs to 18 residues. Between the trimmed V and J ends, which lost 3 bases and 5 bases, there was a span of 23 bases. The CDR3 DNA reads TGTGCCAGTAGTATCCCCGCGTCAGACTATGGGGCGAACAATGAGCAGTTCTTC. Its protein is CASSIPASDYGANNEQFF.

The V and J genes are TRBV7-9 and TRBJ2-2, with TRBD1 matching over 8 bases. Trimming cost V 5 bases and J 7 bases; bases outside gene matches: 9. CDR3 length: 15 residues. The germline V gene has CDR1 SEHNR and CDR2 FQNEAQ (reference sequence). CDR3 region: CASSARTGSSGELFF. The CDR3 nucleotides are TGTGCCAGCAGCGCCCGGACAGGGAGCAGCGGGGAGCTGTTTTTT.

V is TRBV11-2 and J is TRBJ2-4, with D perhaps matching TRBD2 (5 bases). Germline CDR1 and CDR2: SGHAT and FQNNGV. This CDR3 contains 13 residues. The V end was cut by 10 bases, the J end by 8 bases, with 18 bases between. The CDR3 bases are TGTGCCACCCTCGGACGGGATGGGGACATTCAGTACTTC. Amino acids: CATLGRDGDIQYF. The full variable domain, its missing parts supplied by reference TRBV11-2 and TRBJ2-4, is EAGVAQSPRYKIIEKRQSVAFWCNPISGHATLYWYQQILGQGPKLLIQFQNNGVVDDSQLPKDRFSAERLKGVDSTLKIQPAKLEDSAVYLCATLGRDGDIQYFGAGTRLSVL.